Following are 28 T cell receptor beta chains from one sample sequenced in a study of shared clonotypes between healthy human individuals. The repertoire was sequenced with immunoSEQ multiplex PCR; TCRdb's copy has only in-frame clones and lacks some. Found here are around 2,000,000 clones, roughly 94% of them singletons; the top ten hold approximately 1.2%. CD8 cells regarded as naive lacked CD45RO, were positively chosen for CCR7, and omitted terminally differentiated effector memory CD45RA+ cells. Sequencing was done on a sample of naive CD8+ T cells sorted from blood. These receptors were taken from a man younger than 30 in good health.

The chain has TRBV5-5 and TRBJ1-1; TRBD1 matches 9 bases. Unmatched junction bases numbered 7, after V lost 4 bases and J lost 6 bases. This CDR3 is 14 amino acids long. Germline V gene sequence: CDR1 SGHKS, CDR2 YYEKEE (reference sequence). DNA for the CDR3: TGTGCCAGCAGCGGAGGGACAGGGCTTCCTGAAGCTTTCTTT. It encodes CASSGGTGLPEAFF.

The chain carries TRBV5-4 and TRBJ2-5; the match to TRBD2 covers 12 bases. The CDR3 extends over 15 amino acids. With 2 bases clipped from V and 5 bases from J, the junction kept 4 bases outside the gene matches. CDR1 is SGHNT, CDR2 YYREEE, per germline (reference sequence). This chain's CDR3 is CASSFASGGAETQYF. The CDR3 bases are TGTGCCAGCAGCTTCGCTAGCGGGGGGGCGGAGACCCAGTACTTC. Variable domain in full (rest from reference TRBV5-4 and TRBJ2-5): ETGVTQSPTHLIKTRGQQVTLRCSSQSGHNTVSWYQQALGQGPQFIFQYYREEENGRGNFPPRFSGLQFPNYSSELNVNALELDDSALYLCASSFASGGAETQYFGPGTRLLVL.

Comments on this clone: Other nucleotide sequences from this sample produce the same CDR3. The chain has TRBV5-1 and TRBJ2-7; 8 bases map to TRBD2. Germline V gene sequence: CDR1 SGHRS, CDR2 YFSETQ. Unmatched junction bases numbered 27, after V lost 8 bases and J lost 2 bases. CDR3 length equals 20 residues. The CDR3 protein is CASSGSLATGVAGRTYEQYF. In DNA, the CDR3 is TGCGCCAGTAGTGGCAGCCTAGCCACCGGGGTAGCGGGAAGAACCTACGAGCAGTACTTC. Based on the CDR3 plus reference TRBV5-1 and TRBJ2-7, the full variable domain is KAGVTQTPRYLIKTRGQQVTLSCSPISGHRSVSWYQQTPGQGLQFLFEYFSETQRNKGNFPGRFSGRQFSNSRSEMNVSTLELGDSALYLCASSGSLATGVAGRTYEQYFGPGTRLTVT.

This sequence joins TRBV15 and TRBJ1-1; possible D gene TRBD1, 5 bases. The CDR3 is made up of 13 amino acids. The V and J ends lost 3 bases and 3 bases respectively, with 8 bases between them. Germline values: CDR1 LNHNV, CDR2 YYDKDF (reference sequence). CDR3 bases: TGTGCCACCAGCAGCAGCAGGGACACTGAAGCTTTCTTT. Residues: CATSSSRDTEAFF.

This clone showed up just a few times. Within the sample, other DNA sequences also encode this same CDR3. The CDR3, as DNA: TGTGCCAGCAGTTTTGCGGGCAATGAGCAGTTCTTC. The encoded protein is CASSFAGNEQFF. The V and J genes are TRBV27 and TRBJ2-1; tentatively, D is TRBD2 (5 bases). The V end lost 3 bases, the J end lost 6 bases, and 6 bases lay between the germline ends. This CDR3 contains 12 residues. From germline, CDR1 is MNHEY and CDR2 SMNVEV (reference sequence).

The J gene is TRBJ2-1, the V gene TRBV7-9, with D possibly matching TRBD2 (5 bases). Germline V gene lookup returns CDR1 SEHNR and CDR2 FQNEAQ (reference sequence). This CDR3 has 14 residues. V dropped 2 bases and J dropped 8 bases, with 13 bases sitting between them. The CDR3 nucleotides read TGTGCCAGCAGCTTACCGGGCCCCGGGGATGAGCAGTTCTTC. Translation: CASSLPGPGDEQFF.

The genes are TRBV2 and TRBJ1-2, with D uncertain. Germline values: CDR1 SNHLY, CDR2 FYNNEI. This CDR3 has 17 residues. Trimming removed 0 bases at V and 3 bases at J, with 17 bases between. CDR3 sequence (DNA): TGTGCCAGCAGTGAAGCGCCGGGAGCCACACCGTACTATGGCTACACCTTC. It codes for CASSEAPGATPYYGYTF.

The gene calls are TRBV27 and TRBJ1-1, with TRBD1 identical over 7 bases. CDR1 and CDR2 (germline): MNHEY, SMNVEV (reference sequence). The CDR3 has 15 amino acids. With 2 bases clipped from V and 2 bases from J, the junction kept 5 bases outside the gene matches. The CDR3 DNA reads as TGTGCCAGCAGTTTAAACGACAGGGTCAACACTGAAGCTTTCTTT. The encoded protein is CASSLNDRVNTEAFF.

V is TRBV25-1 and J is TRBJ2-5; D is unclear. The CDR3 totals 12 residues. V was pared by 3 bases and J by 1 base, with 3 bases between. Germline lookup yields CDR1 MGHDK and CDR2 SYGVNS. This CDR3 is CASSEGQETQYF. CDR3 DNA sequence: TGTGCCAGCAGTGAGGGCCAAGAGACCCAGTACTTC.

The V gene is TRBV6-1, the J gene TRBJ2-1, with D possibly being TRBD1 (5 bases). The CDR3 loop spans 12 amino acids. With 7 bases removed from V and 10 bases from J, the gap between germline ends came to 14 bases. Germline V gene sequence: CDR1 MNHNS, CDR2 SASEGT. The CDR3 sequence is CASKGPRVEQFF. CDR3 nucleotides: TGTGCCAGCAAGGGCCCCAGGGTCGAGCAGTTCTTC.

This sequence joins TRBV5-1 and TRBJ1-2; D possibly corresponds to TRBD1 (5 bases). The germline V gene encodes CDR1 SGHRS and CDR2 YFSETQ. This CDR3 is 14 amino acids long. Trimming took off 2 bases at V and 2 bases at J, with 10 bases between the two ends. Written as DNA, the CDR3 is TGCGCCAGCAGCTTCCGGGACGGAAACTATGGCTACACCTTC. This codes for CASSFRDGNYGYTF.

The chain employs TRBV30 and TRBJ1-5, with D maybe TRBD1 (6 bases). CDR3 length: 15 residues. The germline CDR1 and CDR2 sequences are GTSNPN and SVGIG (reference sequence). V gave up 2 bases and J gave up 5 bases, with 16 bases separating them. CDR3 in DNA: TGTGCCTGGAGTAACGTTCGGGGGGGGCATCAGCCCCAGCATTTT. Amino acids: CAWSNVRGGHQPQHF.

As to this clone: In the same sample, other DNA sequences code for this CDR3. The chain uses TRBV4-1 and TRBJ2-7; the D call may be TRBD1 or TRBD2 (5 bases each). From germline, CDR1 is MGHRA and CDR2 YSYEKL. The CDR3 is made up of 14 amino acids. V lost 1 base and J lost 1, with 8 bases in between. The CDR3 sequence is CASSQAGPSYEQYF. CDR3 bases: TGCGCCAGCAGCCAAGCGGGGCCTTCCTACGAGCAGTACTTC.

In DNA, the CDR3 is TGTGCCAGCAGCTTACCTCCGGGACTAGCCTCCGACTACGAGCAGTACTTC. Protein product: CASSLPPGLASDYEQYF. This rearrangement joins TRBV7-9 to TRBJ2-7; 9 bases align to TRBD2. CDR1 and CDR2 (germline): SEHNR, FQNEAQ (reference sequence). The CDR3 is made up of 17 amino acids. J lost 3 bases, V lost 2 bases, and 11 bases had no gene match.

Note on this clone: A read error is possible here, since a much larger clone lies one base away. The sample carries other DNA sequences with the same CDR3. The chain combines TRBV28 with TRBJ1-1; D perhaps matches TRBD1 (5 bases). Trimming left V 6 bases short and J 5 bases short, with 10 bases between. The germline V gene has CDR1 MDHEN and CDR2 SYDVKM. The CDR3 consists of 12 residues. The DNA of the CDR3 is TGTGCCAGCAGCTTTGGGGGGACTGAAGCTTTCTTT. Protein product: CASSFGGTEAFF.

Here the CDR3 reads CASSPIAGTYNEQFF. DNA for the CDR3: TGCGCCAGCAGCCCGATAGCGGGAACCTACAATGAGCAGTTCTTC. J is TRBJ2-1 and V is TRBV4-1; TRBD2 matches at 8 bases. CDR1 and CDR2 from the germline V gene are MGHRA and YSYEKL. Trimming at V came to 4 bases and at J to 2 bases, leaving 4 bases not matched to a gene. This CDR3 comprises 15 residues.

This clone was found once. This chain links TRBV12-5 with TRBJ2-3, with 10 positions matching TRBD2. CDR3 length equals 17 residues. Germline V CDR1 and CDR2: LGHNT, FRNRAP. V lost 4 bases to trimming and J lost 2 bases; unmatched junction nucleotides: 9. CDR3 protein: CASGSGTGTSDTDTQYF. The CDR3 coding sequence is TGTGCTAGTGGTTCTGGTACCGGGACTAGCGACACAGATACGCAGTATTTT.

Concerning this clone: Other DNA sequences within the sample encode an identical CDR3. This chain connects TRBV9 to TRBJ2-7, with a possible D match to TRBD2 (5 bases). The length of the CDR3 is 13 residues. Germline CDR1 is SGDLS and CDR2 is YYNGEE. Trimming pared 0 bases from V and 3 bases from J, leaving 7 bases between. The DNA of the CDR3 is TGTGCCAGCAGCGTAGGTGAGGGCTACGAGCAGTACTTC. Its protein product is CASSVGEGYEQYF.

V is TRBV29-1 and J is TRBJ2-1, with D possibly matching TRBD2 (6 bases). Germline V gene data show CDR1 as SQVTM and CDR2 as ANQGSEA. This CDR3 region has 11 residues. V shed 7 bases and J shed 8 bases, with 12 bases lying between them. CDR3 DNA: TGCAGCGCAGGGCGGGGATATGAGCAGTTCTTC. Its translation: CSAGRGYEQFF.

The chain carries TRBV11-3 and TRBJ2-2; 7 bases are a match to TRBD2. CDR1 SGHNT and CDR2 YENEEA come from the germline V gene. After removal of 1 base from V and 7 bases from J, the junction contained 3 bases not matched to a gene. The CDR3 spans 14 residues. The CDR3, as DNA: TGTGCCAGCAGCTTAGGACTAGCTGACGGGGAGCTGTTTTTT. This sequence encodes CASSLGLADGELFF.

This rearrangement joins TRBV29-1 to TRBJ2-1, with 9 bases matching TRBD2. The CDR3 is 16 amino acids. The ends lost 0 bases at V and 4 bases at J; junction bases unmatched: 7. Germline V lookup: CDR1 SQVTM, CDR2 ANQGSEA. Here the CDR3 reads CSVEDLASGIYNEQFF. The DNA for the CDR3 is TGCAGCGTTGAAGATCTGGCTAGCGGGATATACAATGAGCAGTTCTTC.

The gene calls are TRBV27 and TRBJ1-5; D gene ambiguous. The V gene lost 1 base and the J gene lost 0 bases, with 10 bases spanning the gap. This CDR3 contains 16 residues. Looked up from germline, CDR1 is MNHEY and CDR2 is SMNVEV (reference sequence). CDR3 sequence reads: CASSLLPGPSNQPQHF. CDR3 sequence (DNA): TGTGCCAGCAGTTTATTGCCGGGTCCTAGCAATCAGCCCCAGCATTTT.

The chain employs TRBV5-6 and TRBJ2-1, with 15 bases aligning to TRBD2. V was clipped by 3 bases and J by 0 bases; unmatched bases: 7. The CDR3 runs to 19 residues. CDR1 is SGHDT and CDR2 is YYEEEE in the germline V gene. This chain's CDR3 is CASSSGLAGGLSSYNEQFF. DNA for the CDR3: TGTGCCAGCAGCTCGGGACTAGCGGGGGGCCTTAGCTCCTACAATGAGCAGTTCTTC. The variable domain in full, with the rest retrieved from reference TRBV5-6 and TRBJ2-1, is DAGVTQSPTHLIKTRGQQVTLRCSPKSGHDTVSWYQQALGQGPQFIFQYYEEEERQRGNFPDRFSGHQFPNYSSELNVNALLLGDSALYLCASSSGLAGGLSSYNEQFFGPGTRLTVL.

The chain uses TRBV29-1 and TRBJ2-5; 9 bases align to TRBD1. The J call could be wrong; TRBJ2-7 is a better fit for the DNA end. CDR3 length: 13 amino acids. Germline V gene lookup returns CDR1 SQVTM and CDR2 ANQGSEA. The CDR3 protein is CSVGTGVSYEQYF. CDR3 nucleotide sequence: TGCAGCGTTGGGACAGGGGTATCCTACGAGCAGTACTTC.

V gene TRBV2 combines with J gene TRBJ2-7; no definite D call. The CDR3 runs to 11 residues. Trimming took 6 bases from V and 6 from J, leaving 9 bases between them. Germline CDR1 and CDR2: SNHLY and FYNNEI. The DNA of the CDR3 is TGTGCCAGCAGCAATGGACCCGAGCAGTACTTC. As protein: CASSNGPEQYF.

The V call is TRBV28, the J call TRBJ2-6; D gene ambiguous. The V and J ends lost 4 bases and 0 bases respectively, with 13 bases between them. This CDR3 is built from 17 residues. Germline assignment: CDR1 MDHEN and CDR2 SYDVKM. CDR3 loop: CASSSSAEISGANVLTF. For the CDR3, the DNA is TGTGCCAGCAGTTCCTCGGCAGAGATCTCTGGGGCCAACGTCCTGACTTTC.

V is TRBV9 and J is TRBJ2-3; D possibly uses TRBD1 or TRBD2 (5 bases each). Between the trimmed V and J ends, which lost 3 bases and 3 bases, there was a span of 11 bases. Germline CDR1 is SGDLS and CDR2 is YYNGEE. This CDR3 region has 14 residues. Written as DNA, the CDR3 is TGTGCCAGCAGCGAGGGGACGGAGACAGATACGCAGTATTTT. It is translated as CASSEGTETDTQYF.

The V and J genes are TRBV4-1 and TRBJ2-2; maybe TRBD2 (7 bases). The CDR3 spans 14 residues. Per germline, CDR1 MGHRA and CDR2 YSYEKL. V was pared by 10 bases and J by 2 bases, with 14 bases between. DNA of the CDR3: TGCGCCACCCGTCGGGGGGCAAACACCGGGGAGCTGTTTTTT. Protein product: CATRRGANTGELFF.